Described below is a single T cell receptor (beta chain) sequence and its context. Antigen: not known. J was trimmed by 3 bases and V by 6 bases; bases with no gene match: 5. CDR3 size: 13 residues. Germline CDR1 is MNHEY and CDR2 is SVGAGI. Assay: immunoSEQ multiplex PCR; the TCRdb copy retains only in-frame clones and omits some. The sample has 150,000 or so clones; about 93% are singletons. The sample is drawn from a study of T cell responses to AZD1222 COVID-19 vaccine. The study's findings and limits: Most donors were white British and more were female, and clonal diversity was possibly underestimated. Unmutated regions of variants are reportedly targeted by nearly half of spike-specific TCRs. Repertoire sampling was restricted to post-peak T cell response timepoints.

Sequencing was performed on peripheral blood, taken on day 0 of AZD1222 vaccination. The TCR comes from an adult in good health. The chain is built from TRBV6-5 and TRBJ2-7; 7 nucleotides agree with TRBD1. CDR3 bases: TGTGCCAGCAGCCAAACAGGGGACTACGAGCAGTACTTC. Its translation: CASSQTGDYEQYF.